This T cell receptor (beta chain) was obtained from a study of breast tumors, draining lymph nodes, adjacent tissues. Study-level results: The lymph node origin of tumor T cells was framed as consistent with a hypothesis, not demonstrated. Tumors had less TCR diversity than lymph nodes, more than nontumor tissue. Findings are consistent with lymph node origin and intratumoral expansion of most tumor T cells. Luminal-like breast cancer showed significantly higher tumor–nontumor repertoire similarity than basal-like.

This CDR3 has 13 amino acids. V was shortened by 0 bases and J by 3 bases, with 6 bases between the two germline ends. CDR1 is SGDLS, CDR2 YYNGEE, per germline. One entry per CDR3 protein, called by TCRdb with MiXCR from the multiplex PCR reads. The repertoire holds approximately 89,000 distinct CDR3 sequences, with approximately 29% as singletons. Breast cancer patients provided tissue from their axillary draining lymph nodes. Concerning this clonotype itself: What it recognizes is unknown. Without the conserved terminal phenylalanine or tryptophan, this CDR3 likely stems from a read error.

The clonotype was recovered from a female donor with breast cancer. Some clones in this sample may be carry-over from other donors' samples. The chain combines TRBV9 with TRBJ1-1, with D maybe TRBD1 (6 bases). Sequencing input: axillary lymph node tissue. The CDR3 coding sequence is TGTGCCAGCAGCGTAGACAGGGACACTGAAGCTTTCTTG. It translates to CASSVDRDTEAFL.